This is a list of T cell receptor beta chains from one sample in a study of response to subunit inactivated influenza vaccine. TCRdb recomputed calls from the RT-PCR reads with MiXCR, one row per CDR3 protein. The sample lists 550,000 to 800,000 distinct CDR3 sequences, roughly 14% occurring once. The sequences come from PBMCs from blood, collected around 14 days before vaccination. All receptors derive from a man over 45 who received an inactivated influenza vaccine. Both conserved end residues are part of each CDR3. D genes are given only for firm matches. For some rows the clone size is stated as once, few or many, or as a class when expanded; others skip it.

D	size	V	J	CDR3	DNA
TRBD1	.	TRBV28	TRBJ2-1	CASTSQGAYNEQFF	TGTGCCAGCACCTCCCAGGGGGCCTACAATGAGCAGTTCTTC
.	many	TRBV6-5	TRBJ1-5	CASSYSTRTEVGQPQHF	TGTGCCAGCAGTTACTCGACACGGACGGAGGTAGGGCAGCCCCAGCATTTT
.	few	TRBV6-1	TRBJ1-5	CASNAQEVGNQPQHF	TGTGCCAGCAACGCCCAGGAGGTGGGCAATCAGCCCCAGCATTTT
.	many	TRBV7-9	TRBJ2-1	CASSDRPQQSYNEQFF	TGTGCCAGCAGCGATAGGCCCCAGCAGTCCTACAATGAGCAGTTCTTC
TRBD2	.	TRBV12-3/TRBV12-4	TRBJ2-3	CASSLHAGAGGTDTQYF	TGTGCCAGCAGTTTACATGCTGGAGCGGGAGGAACAGATACGCAGTATTTT
TRBD2	.	TRBV29-1	TRBJ2-7	CSASSGRTLGEQYF	TGCAGCGCCTCTAGCGGGAGGACCCTCGGCGAGCAGTACTTC
TRBD1	few	TRBV5-5	TRBJ1-2	CASSSGGQGTLYGYTF	TGTGCCAGCAGTTCCGGGGGACAGGGGACACTCTATGGCTACACCTTC
.	few	TRBV7-2	TRBJ2-7	CASSLVGDKAYEQYF	TGTGCCAGCAGCTTAGTGGGAGACAAAGCCTACGAGCAGTACTTC
.	few	TRBV5-1	TRBJ2-1	CASSFLAATINNEQFF	TGCGCCAGCAGCTTTTTAGCGGCCACTATCAACAATGAGCAGTTCTTC
.	.	TRBV28	TRBJ1-5	CASSLNWNQPQHF	TGTGCCAGCAGTTTAAACTGGAATCAGCCCCAGCATTTT
.	few	TRBV3-1	TRBJ1-1	CASSQPGGFNTEAFF	TGTGCCAGCAGCCAACCCGGGGGATTTAACACTGAAGCTTTCTTT
.	many	TRBV10-3	TRBJ2-3	CAISPKSQSSTDTQYF	TGTGCCATCAGTCCCAAATCACAATCTAGCACAGATACGCAGTATTTT
.	.	TRBV7-9	TRBJ1-1	CASSLGGVNTEAFF	TGTGCCAGCAGCTTAGGAGGAGTAAACACTGAAGCTTTCTTT
.	many	TRBV12-3/TRBV12-4	TRBJ2-3	CASSSQGPGQYF	TGTGCCAGCAGTTCCCAGGGACCTGGGCAGTATTTT
TRBD2	few	TRBV7-2	TRBJ2-7	CASSKTSGSWEQYF	TGTGCCAGCAGCAAGACTAGCGGGAGTTGGGAGCAGTACTTC
.	few	TRBV28	TRBJ2-6	CASSTLRPDSEYSGANVLTF	TGTGCCAGCAGCACCCTCCGACCGGACAGCGAATACTCTGGGGCCAACGTCCTGACTTTC
.	few	TRBV5-1	TRBJ2-5	CASKLGGRPETQYF	TGCGCCAGCAAGTTAGGGGGACGACCGGAGACCCAGTACTTC
.	.	TRBV9	TRBJ2-7	CASSVVAVSEQYF	TGTGCCAGCAGCGTAGTGGCGGTCTCCGAGCAGTACTTC
TRBD2	few	TRBV10-3	TRBJ2-3	CAISESQREFSDTQYF	TGTGCCATCAGTGAAAGCCAGCGGGAGTTTTCAGATACGCAGTATTTT
.	few	TRBV20-1	TRBJ1-5	CSARSQGRAPQHF	TGCAGTGCTAGGTCCCAGGGGCGGGCGCCCCAGCATTTT
TRBD1	.	TRBV20-1	TRBJ2-1	CSAREWDRGYNEQFF	TGCAGTGCTAGAGAGTGGGACAGGGGGTACAATGAGCAGTTCTTC
.	many	TRBV7-6	TRBJ2-7	CASSLVYTTDNEQYF	TGTGCCAGCAGCCTCGTGTATACGACAGACAACGAGCAGTACTTC
.	few	TRBV5-1	TRBJ2-2	CASRPTGTNTGELFF	TGCGCCAGCAGACCTACTGGGACGAACACCGGGGAGCTGTTTTTT
.	many	TRBV5-1	TRBJ2-1	CASSFSGQGRYNEQFF	TGCGCCAGCAGCTTTTCAGGGCAGGGACGTTACAATGAGCAGTTCTTC
.	.	TRBV20-1	TRBJ2-3	CSADNRRSTGDTQYF	TGCAGTGCTGACAATAGACGTTCAACGGGCGATACGCAGTATTTT
.	.	TRBV9	TRBJ2-7	CASSEAGGLLYEQYF	TGTGCCAGCAGCGAGGCAGGGGGGCTTCTCTACGAGCAGTACTTC